This T cell receptor beta chain was recovered during a study of cytomegalovirus exposure and HLA in healthy donors. Findings of the study overall: It was taken for granted in presence/absence analyses that sequencing depth across donors was roughly uniform. Analysis was carried out at a later point, and it linked a missense DCLRE1C variant to TCR beta V- and J-gene trimming. The authors judged a highly shared variant cluster likely a sequencing artifact.

The V gene end was trimmed by 4 bases and the J gene end by 7 bases; junction bases not matched to a gene: 7. The V gene's germline CDR1 is MNHEY and CDR2 SVGAGI. This CDR3 spans 16 amino acids. Primers for the PCR totalled 60 Vbeta and 13 Jbeta. Using immunoSEQ multiplex PCR, the repertoire was profiled, and TCRdb retains in-frame clones only, with some absent. The sample lists 110,000 to 150,000 clones; less than 85% were seen once. As regards this clone: Its cognate antigen is unknown.

The sequence derives from a woman aged 55-75 years in good health and CMV-seropositive. This chain links TRBV6-5 with TRBJ2-1, with 13 bases fitting TRBD2. Sequencing input: PBMCs. In DNA, the CDR3 is TGTGCCAGCAGTTCGCCGGGACTAGCGGGAAAAAATGAGCAGTTCTTC. Translating gives CASSSPGLAGKNEQFF.